This T cell receptor (beta chain) comes out of a study of CD8 T cells in ankylosing spondylitis. Germline-derived CDR1 and CDR2 are DFQATT and SNEGSKA (reference sequence). The CDR3 contains 13 residues. TCRdb reprocessed the 5' RACE reads via MiXCR and lists one record per CDR3 protein. The top ten clones hold about a fifth of a sample with fewer than 750,000 distinct CDR3 sequences, around a fifth of them seen once. About this clonotype: Antigen: not known. One junction end disagrees with the germline gene, perhaps due to a read error.

Notes on the study in general: Apparently characteristic of ankylosing spondylitis blood was a TCR beta motif (fewer than 10 highly homologous variants).

The chain joins TRBV20-1 to TRBJ2-1; 8 nucleotides align to TRBD2. The clonotype was recovered from a male donor with ankylosing spondylitis. The sequencing sample was made of blood, either unsorted or a sorted T cell fraction (not recorded which). The CDR3 nucleotides read TGCAGTGCTCCTCCTTCGAGCGGGAGTTTCGAGATCTTC. Translated, it gives CSAPPSSGSFEIF.